Listed here are 25 T cell receptor beta chains from one sample, sequenced in a study of blood T cells in healthy people across ages (dated by TCRdb to the mid-2010s). The library was produced with 5' RACE. The data were produced on an Illumina HiSeq 2500. A second PCR of roughly 6 to 11 cycles was run with a J-beta primer mix and a sample-barcoded 5' primer. The public reads were run again by TCRdb, first through fastp at Q25 and then through MiXCR, and only productive beta chains were kept. Each entry is one CDR3 protein sequence, shown with its most common DNA and genes. For this sample the table gives about 640,000 distinct CDR3 sequences, of which approximately 50% were detected only once. Roughly 34% of the sample rests with the top ten. Sequenced sample: blood. The receptors shown here come from a man aged 55-75 years in good health.

The rearrangement joins TRBV6-4 to TRBJ1-6; a weak D match, TRBD1 (5 bases). The germline V and J ends were trimmed by 6 bases and 6 bases, with 18 bases remaining between them. The germline gives CDR1 MRHNA, CDR2 SNTAGT. This CDR3 is 16 amino acids long. CDR3: CASSPLPRATNSPLHF. In DNA, the CDR3 is TGTGCCAGCAGCCCTCTACCCAGGGCTACTAATTCACCCCTCCACTTT.

This clonotype has a single count. The rearrangement uses TRBV6-2 or TRBV6-3 and TRBJ2-5; D may correspond to TRBD1 or TRBD2 (5 bases each). Per germline, CDR1 MNHEY and CDR2 SVGEGT. Trimming removed 5 bases at V and 5 bases at J, with 15 bases between. The CDR3 loop spans 14 amino acids. The chain's CDR3 is CASSHGAKGETQYF. The CDR3 DNA reads TGTGCCAGCAGTCACGGGGCGAAGGGGGAGACCCAGTACTTC.

The DNA for the CDR3 is TGTGCCAGCAGCCCAGTGGGGGGCCAAGGCGGGGAGCTGTTTTTT. Protein: CASSPVGGQGGELFF. The rearrangement joins TRBV7-9 to TRBJ2-2, with D possibly being TRBD1 or TRBD2 (6 bases each). Per the germline V gene, CDR1 is SEHNR and CDR2 is FQNEAQ (reference sequence). Trimming removed 5 bases from V and 7 bases from J, with 17 bases in between. The CDR3 length is 15 residues.

The rearrangement joins TRBV20-1 to TRBJ2-1; 7 positions match TRBD2. V lost 0 bases to trimming and J lost 12 bases; unmatched junction nucleotides: 11. The CDR3 is 14 amino acids. Per the germline V gene, CDR1 is DFQATT and CDR2 is SNEGSKA (reference sequence). CDR3 coding DNA: TGCAGTGCTAGAGATGGCGGGAGTCGGGGCGGGCAGTTCTTC. Protein sequence: CSARDGGSRGGQFF.

Notes on this clonotype: A read error may be the cause here, since a much bigger clone is one base away. This rearrangement joins TRBV7-2 to TRBJ2-4; D is undetermined. TRBJ2-5 matches the DNA end more closely, so the J call is doubtful. Germline V lookup: CDR1 SGHTA, CDR2 FQGNSA. The CDR3 sequence is 14 residues long. The CDR3 sequence is CASSLSNAQETQYF. Here the CDR3 DNA reads TGTGCCAGCAGCTTAAGCAACGCCCAAGAGACCCAGTACTTC.

This clonotype has a handful of counts. The chain employs TRBV5-1 and TRBJ2-5; D possibly corresponds to TRBD1 (9 bases). Trimming cost V 0 bases and J 6 bases, with 21 bases left between them. The CDR3 length is 17 residues. CDR1 SGHRS and CDR2 YFSETQ come from the germline V gene. The CDR3, as DNA: TGCGCCAGCAGCTTGGCGGGGGGGGACAGGGACCCCAAGACCCAGTACTTC. Translation: CASSLAGGDRDPKTQYF.

This clonotype has just a few counts. V gene TRBV15 combines with J gene TRBJ2-5; no firm D call. Trimming removed 0 bases from V and 2 bases from J, with 13 bases in between. The CDR3 consists of 16 residues. Germline-derived CDR1 and CDR2 are LNHNV and YYDKDF (reference sequence). The chain's CDR3 is CATSRDRPETQETQYF. The CDR3 DNA reads TGTGCCACCAGCAGAGATCGACCAGAGACACAAGAGACCCAGTACTTC.

The chain is built from TRBV7-6 and TRBJ1-3, with a weak D call TRBD1 (6 bases). The length of the CDR3 is 15 residues. Trimming shortened V by 4 bases and J by 0 bases, and 10 bases separated the two germline ends. Germline V gene data show CDR1 as SGHVS and CDR2 as FNYEAQ. CDR3: CASSSTGSSGNTIYF. The CDR3 coding sequence is TGTGCCAGCAGCTCGACAGGTTCCTCTGGAAACACCATATATTTT.

Comment on this clonotype: One end of the junction varies from germline; a read error may be responsible. The chain is built from TRBV24-1 and TRBJ2-1; possibly TRBD1 or TRBD2 for D (7 bases each). CDR1 and CDR2 (germline): KGHDR, SFDVKD. The CDR3 totals 16 residues. The CDR3 DNA reads as TGTGCCACCAGTGACAACAGGGGAGGGTCCTACGATGAGCAGTTCTTC. Its protein product is CATSDNRGGSYDEQFF.

This chain links TRBV20-1 with TRBJ2-7; D may correspond to TRBD1 or TRBD2 (5 bases each). Trimming shortened V by 6 bases and J by 4 bases, and 16 bases separated the two germline ends. The germline V gene encodes CDR1 DFQATT and CDR2 SNEGSKA (reference sequence). CDR3 size: 13 residues. The CDR3 DNA sequence: TGCAGTGCCACCGGGACGAATCCTTACGAGCAGTACTTC. Its protein product is CSATGTNPYEQYF.

The chain uses TRBV11-2 and TRBJ1-2; D perhaps matches TRBD1 (5 bases). The CDR3 loop spans 14 amino acids. V lost 1 base and J lost 3, with 9 bases in between. Germline-derived CDR1 and CDR2 are SGHAT and FQNNGV. The chain's CDR3 is CASSLAQGYYGYTF. The CDR3 DNA is TGTGCCAGCAGCTTAGCGCAGGGTTACTATGGCTACACCTTC.

This chain joins TRBV4-2 and TRBJ2-1, with D perhaps being TRBD1 or TRBD2 (6 bases each). V was pared by 0 bases and J by 6 bases, with 15 bases between. The CDR3 runs 16 residues. In germline, CDR1 is LGHNA, CDR2 YNFKEQ. The CDR3 DNA follows: TGTGCCAGCAGCCAAGAGTTGGGGGGCCGCGGCAATGAGCAGTTCTTC. Its protein is CASSQELGGRGNEQFF.

The gene calls are TRBV5-1 and TRBJ2-1, with D maybe TRBD1 (5 bases). The germline CDR1 and CDR2 sequences are SGHRS and YFSETQ. Trimming left V 0 bases short and J 6 bases short, with 16 bases between. The CDR3 has 16 amino acids. Here the CDR3 reads CASSLVGGARVNEQFF. CDR3 DNA sequence: TGCGCCAGCAGCTTGGTAGGTGGGGCCCGGGTCAATGAGCAGTTCTTC. Full variable domain (remainder filled in from reference TRBV5-1 and TRBJ2-1): KAGVTQTPRYLIKTRGQQVTLSCSPISGHRSVSWYQQTPGQGLQFLFEYFSETQRNKGNFPGRFSGRQFSNSRSEMNVSTLELGDSALYLCASSLVGGARVNEQFFGPGTRLTVL.

V usage is TRBV3-1 and J usage is TRBJ1-6, with D perhaps matching TRBD1 (5 bases). This CDR3 spans 15 amino acids. V lost 4 bases, J lost 8 bases, and 15 bases lay in between. Germline CDR1 is LGHDT and CDR2 is YNNKEL (reference sequence). CDR3 residues: CASSPPGLPDSPLHF. The CDR3 region has the DNA TGTGCCAGCAGCCCCCCGGGACTGCCGGATTCACCCCTCCACTTT.

V is TRBV29-1 and J is TRBJ1-4; no definite D call. Trimming left V 0 bases short and J 13 bases short, with 12 bases between. Germline loops: CDR1 SQVTM, CDR2 ANQGSEA. The CDR3 covers 12 residues. CDR3 DNA sequence: TGCAGCGTTGAAGAAGTACAACGGGGACTGTTTTTT. Protein sequence: CSVEEVQRGLFF.

The V and J genes are TRBV28 and TRBJ2-7, with a possible D match to TRBD1 (5 bases). The DNA end is a closer match to TRBJ2-5, so the J assignment may be wrong. In germline, CDR1 is MDHEN, CDR2 SYDVKM. The CDR3 runs to 14 residues. CDR3 residues: CASSSPGILETQYF. The CDR3, as DNA: TGTGCCAGCAGTTCACCAGGGATTCTGGAGACCCAGTACTTC.

The chain joins TRBV27 to TRBJ1-5; TRBD1 matches 7 bases. Germline assignment: CDR1 MNHEY and CDR2 SMNVEV (reference sequence). The CDR3 length is 17 residues. J was trimmed by 0 bases and V by 2 bases; bases with no gene match: 7. The CDR3 sequence: CASSLGQGGYSNQPQHF. The DNA of the CDR3 is TGTGCCAGCAGTTTAGGGCAGGGGGGATATAGCAATCAGCCCCAGCATTTT.

This clonotype came up a few times. The rearrangement links TRBV20-1 to TRBJ2-3, with 7 positions matching TRBD2. Germline CDR1 and CDR2: DFQATT and SNEGSKA (reference sequence). The ends lost 3 bases at V and 1 base at J; junction bases unmatched: 1. This CDR3 is 13 amino acids long. This CDR3 is CSARSGGTDTQYF. The CDR3 DNA reads TGCAGTGCTAGGAGCGGGGGCACAGATACGCAGTATTTT.

The genes are TRBV9 and TRBJ2-1, with D possibly TRBD1 on 5 matching bases. The V end was cut by 0 bases, the J end by 1 base, with 8 bases between. Germline V lookup: CDR1 SGDLS, CDR2 YYNGEE. The CDR3 loop spans 15 amino acids. The CDR3 region is CASSVVGDSYNEQFF. The CDR3 nucleotides read TGTGCCAGCAGCGTAGTAGGGGATTCCTACAATGAGCAGTTCTTC.

The chain is built from TRBV5-1 and TRBJ2-5; 7 bases align to TRBD1. The CDR3 has 15 residues. Trimming cost V 0 bases and J 4 bases; bases outside gene matches: 6. The germline CDR1 and CDR2 sequences are SGHRS and YFSETQ. CDR3 nucleotides: TGCGCCAGCAGCTTGGGACAGGGCAAGATAGAGACCCAGTACTTC. Its translation is CASSLGQGKIETQYF.

This clonotype was seen at least ten times. The rearrangement links TRBV7-9 to TRBJ2-6; D is undetermined. Trimming took 3 bases from V and 0 from J, leaving 6 bases between them. This CDR3 contains 15 residues. The germline V gene encodes CDR1 SEHNR and CDR2 FQNEAQ (reference sequence). The CDR3 nucleotides read TGTGCCAGCAGCTTTTTCCTCTCTGGGGCCAACGTCCTGACTTTC. This sequence encodes CASSFFLSGANVLTF.

CDR3 bases: TGCAGCGCTGAGGGGACTAGCGGGCGGAATGAGCAGTTCTTC. It yields the protein CSAEGTSGRNEQFF. The V and J genes are TRBV29-1 and TRBJ2-1, with 12 bases identical to TRBD2. J gave up 7 bases and V 7 bases, and 8 bases lay outside the gene matches. The CDR3 length is 14 residues. CDR1 is SQVTM and CDR2 is ANQGSEA in the germline V gene.

This chain connects TRBV7-2 to TRBJ1-4; D is undetermined. CDR1 is SGHTA and CDR2 is FQGNSA in the germline V gene. The CDR3 has 15 amino acids. V lost 4 bases and J 0 bases, leaving 9 bases between the germline ends. The CDR3 DNA sequence: TGTGCCAGCAGCTCCCTTGCGACAACTAATGAAAAACTGTTTTTT. It translates to CASSSLATTNEKLFF. Supplemented by reference TRBV7-2 and TRBJ1-4, the full variable domain reads GAGVSQSPSNKVTEKGKDVELRCDPISGHTALYWYRQSLGQGLEFLIYFQGNSAPDKSGLPSDRFSAERTGGSVSTLTIQRTQQEDSAVYLCASSSLATTNEKLFFGSGTQLSVL.

The V gene is TRBV12-3 or TRBV12-4, the J gene TRBJ2-5, with TRBD2 matching over 13 bases. J gave up 11 bases and V 5 bases, and 11 bases lay outside the gene matches. The CDR3 totals 15 residues. In DNA form, the CDR3 reads TGTGCCAGCAGTCAGACTAGCGGGGGGATATGGGAGCAGTACTTC. Its translation is CASSQTSGGIWEQYF.

Only a few counts were recorded for this clonotype. The rearrangement links TRBV3-1 to TRBJ2-1, with D perhaps matching TRBD1 (6 bases). CDR1 LGHDT and CDR2 YNNKEL come from the germline V gene (reference sequence). V lost 6 bases and J lost 4, with 10 bases in between. This CDR3 comprises 13 residues. The DNA of the CDR3 is TGTGCCAGCAGTCAGACAGGTTACAATGAGCAGTTCTTC. Its protein is CASSQTGYNEQFF.